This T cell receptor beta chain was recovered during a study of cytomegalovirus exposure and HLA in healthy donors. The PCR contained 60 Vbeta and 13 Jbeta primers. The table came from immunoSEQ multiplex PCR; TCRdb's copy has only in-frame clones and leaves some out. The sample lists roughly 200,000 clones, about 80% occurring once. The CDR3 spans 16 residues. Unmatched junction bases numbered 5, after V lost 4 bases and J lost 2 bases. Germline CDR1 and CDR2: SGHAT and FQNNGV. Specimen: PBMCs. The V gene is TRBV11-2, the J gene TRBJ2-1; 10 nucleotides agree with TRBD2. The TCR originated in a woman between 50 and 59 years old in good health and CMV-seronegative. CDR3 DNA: TGTGCCAGCAGCTCGCGACTAGCGGGTGCCTACAATGAGCAGTTCTTC. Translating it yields CASSSRLAGAYNEQFF.